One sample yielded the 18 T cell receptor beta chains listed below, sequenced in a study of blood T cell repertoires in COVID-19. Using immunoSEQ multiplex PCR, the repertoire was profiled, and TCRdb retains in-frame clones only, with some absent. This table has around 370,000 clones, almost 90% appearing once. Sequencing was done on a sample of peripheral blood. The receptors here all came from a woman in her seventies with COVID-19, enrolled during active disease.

The CDR3 DNA sequence: TGTGCCAGCAGCCGGACTAGCGGGGGCCCCAGATCGGACGAGCAGTACTTC. This gives the protein CASSRTSGGPRSDEQYF. The chain is built from TRBV2 and TRBJ2-7, with 13 positions matching TRBD2. The CDR3 spans 17 residues. CDR1 SNHLY and CDR2 FYNNEI come from the germline V gene. V dropped 6 bases and J dropped 5; count of bases not matched to a gene: 13.

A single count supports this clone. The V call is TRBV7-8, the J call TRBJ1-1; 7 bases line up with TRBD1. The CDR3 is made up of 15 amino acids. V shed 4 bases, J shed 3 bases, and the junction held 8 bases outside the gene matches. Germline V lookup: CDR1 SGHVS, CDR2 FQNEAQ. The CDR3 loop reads CASSSPYRGDTEAFF. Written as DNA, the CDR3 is TGTGCCAGCAGCTCACCCTACAGGGGCGACACTGAAGCTTTCTTT.

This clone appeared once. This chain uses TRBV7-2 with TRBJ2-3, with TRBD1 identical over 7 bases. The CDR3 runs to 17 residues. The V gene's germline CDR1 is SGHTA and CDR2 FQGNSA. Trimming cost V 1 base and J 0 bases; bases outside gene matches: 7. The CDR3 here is CASSLGPGTASTDTQYF. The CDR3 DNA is TGTGCCAGCAGCTTAGGCCCCGGGACAGCTAGCACAGATACGCAGTATTTT.

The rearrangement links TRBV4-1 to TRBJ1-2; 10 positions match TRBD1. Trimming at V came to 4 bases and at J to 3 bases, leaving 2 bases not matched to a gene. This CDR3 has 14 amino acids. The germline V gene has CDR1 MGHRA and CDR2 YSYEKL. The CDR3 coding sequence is TGCGCCAGCAGCCGGGGGACAGGGGACTATGGCTACACCTTC. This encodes CASSRGTGDYGYTF.

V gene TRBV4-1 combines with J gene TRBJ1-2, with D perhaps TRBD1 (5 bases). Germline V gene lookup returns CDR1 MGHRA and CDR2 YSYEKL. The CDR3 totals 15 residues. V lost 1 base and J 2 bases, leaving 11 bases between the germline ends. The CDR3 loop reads CASSQAGKGNYGYTF. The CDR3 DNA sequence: TGCGCCAGCAGCCAAGCAGGGAAAGGGAACTATGGCTACACCTTC.

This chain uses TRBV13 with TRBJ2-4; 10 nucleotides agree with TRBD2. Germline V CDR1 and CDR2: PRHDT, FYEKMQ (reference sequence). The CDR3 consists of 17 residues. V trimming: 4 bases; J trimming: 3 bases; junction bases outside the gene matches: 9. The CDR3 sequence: CASSWQRGGLDKNIQYF. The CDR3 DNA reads TGTGCCAGCAGCTGGCAGCGGGGGGGCCTTGACAAAAACATTCAGTACTTC.

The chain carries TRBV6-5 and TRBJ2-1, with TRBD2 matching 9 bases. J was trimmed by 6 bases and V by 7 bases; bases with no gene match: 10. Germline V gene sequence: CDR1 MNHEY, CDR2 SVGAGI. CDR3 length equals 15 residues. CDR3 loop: CASMTSGGFRNEQFF. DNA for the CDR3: TGTGCCAGCATGACAAGCGGGGGGTTTCGCAATGAGCAGTTCTTC.

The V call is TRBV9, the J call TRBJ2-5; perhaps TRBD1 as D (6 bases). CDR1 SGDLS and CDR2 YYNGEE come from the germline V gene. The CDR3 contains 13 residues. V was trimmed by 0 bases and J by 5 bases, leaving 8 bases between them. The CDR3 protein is CASSVGGPETQYF. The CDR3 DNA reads TGTGCCAGCAGCGTAGGGGGGCCGGAGACCCAGTACTTC.

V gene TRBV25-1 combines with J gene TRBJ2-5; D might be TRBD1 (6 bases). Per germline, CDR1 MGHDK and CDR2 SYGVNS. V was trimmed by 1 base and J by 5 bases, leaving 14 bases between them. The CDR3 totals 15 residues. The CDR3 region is CASSEWNRARETQYF. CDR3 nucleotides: TGTGCCAGCAGTGAATGGAACAGGGCTAGGGAGACCCAGTACTTC.

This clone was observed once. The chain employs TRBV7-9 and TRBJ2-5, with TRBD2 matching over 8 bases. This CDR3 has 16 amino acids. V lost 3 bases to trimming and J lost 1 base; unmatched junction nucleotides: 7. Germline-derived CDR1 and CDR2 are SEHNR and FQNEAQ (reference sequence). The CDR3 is CASSFAGTRFQETQYF. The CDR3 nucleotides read TGTGCCAGCAGCTTCGCCGGGACTAGGTTCCAAGAGACCCAGTACTTC.

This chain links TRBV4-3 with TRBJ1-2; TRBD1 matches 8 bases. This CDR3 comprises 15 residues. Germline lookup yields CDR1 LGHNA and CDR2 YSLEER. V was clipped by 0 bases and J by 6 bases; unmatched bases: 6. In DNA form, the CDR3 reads TGCGCCAGCAGCCAAGACACCGGACAGGGACATGGCTACACCTTC. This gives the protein CASSQDTGQGHGYTF.

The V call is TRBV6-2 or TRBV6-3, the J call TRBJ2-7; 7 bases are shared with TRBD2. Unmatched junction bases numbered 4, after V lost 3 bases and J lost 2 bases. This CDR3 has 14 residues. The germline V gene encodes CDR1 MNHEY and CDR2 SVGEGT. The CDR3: CASSYRGETYEQYF. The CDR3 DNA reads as TGTGCCAGCAGTTATCGGGGGGAAACCTACGAGCAGTACTTC.

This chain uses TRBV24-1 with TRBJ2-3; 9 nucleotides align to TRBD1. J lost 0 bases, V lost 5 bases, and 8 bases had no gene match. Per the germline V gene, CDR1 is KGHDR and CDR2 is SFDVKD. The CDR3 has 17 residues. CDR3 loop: CATSVTGGGLSTDTQYF. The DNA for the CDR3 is TGTGCCACCAGTGTTACAGGGGGCGGCCTTAGCACAGATACGCAGTATTTT.

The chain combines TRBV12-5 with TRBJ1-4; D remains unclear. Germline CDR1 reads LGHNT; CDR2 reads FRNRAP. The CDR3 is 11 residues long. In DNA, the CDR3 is TGTGCGACGGAGGATAATGAAAAACTGTTTTTT. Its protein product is CATEDNEKLFF.

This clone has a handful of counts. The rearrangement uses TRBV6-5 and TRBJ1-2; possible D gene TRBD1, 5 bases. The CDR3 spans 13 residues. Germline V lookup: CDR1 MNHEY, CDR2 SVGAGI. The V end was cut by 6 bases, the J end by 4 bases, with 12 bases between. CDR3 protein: CASSQGPFYGYTF. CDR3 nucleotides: TGTGCCAGCAGCCAGGGCCCTTTCTATGGCTACACCTTC.

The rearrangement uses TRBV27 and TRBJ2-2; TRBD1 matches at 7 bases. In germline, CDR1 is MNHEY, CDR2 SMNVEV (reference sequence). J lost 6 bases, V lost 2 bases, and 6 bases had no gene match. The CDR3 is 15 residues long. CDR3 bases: TGTGCCAGCAGTTTAAGGGGGCGAGGTGCCGGGGAGCTGTTTTTT. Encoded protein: CASSLRGRGAGELFF.

DNA of the CDR3: TGTGCCAGCAGTGTTTGGAGACAGGCAAGGGGCTACACCTTC. This gives the protein CASSVWRQARGYTF. This chain uses TRBV2 with TRBJ1-2, with D possibly being TRBD1 (6 bases). Trimming removed 4 bases at V and 8 bases at J, with 17 bases between. Germline-derived CDR1 and CDR2 are SNHLY and FYNNEI. There are 14 residues in the CDR3.

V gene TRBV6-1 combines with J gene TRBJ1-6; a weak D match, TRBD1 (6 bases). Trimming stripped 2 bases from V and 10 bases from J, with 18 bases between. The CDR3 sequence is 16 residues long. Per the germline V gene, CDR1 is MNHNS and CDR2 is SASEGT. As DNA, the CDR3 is TGTGCCAGCAGTGAAAGAGGGGGAGGGTTGGGCTCACCCCTCCACTTT. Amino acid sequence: CASSERGGGLGSPLHF.